Following are 27 T cell receptor beta chains from one sample sequenced in a study of shared clonotypes between healthy human individuals. Clones were sequenced by immunoSEQ multiplex PCR, and TCRdb holds only the in-frame ones, with some missing. The sample has over a million clones, approximately 80% seen once. The sequenced material came from memory CD4+ T cells from PBMCs. The subset is: CD45RA-negative fraction. Receptor source: a man in his late teens or twenties in good health. Some clones in this sample may be carry-over from other donors' samples.

This clone was observed a single time. The V call is TRBV5-1, the J call TRBJ2-3; 12 bases are shared with TRBD1. Germline trimming cut 7 bases from V and 1 base from J; bases unmatched to any gene: 16. There are 19 residues in the CDR3. Germline V gene data show CDR1 as SGHRS and CDR2 as YFSETQ. The CDR3 coding sequence is TGCGCCAGCGGCCCCCCCGGGACAGGGGGCTTCGGCGGCACAGATACGCAGTATTTT. This gives the protein CASGPPGTGGFGGTDTQYF. The variable domain in full, with the rest retrieved from reference TRBV5-1 and TRBJ2-3, is KAGVTQTPRYLIKTRGQQVTLSCSPISGHRSVSWYQQTPGQGLQFLFEYFSETQRNKGNFPGRFSGRQFSNSRSEMNVSTLELGDSALYLCASGPPGTGGFGGTDTQYFGPGTRLTVL.

The chain uses TRBV29-1 and TRBJ2-7; D perhaps matches TRBD1 (5 bases). The CDR3 loop spans 15 amino acids. Germline V gene sequence: CDR1 SQVTM, CDR2 ANQGSEA. V lost 0 bases to trimming and J lost 5 bases, with 17 bases between them. For the CDR3, the DNA is TGCAGCGTTGAAGAAGGCGGCAGGGAAACCAACGAGCAGTACTTC. Translation gives CSVEEGGRETNEQYF.

The rearrangement uses TRBV28 and TRBJ2-5; the D gene is possibly TRBD2 (6 bases). The CDR3 spans 16 residues. With 1 base removed from V and 4 bases from J, the gap between germline ends came to 16 bases. The germline V gene has CDR1 MDHEN and CDR2 SYDVKM. CDR3 amino acids: CASSLYSRRRGETQYF. CDR3 DNA: TGTGCCAGCAGTTTATACAGTAGGAGGAGGGGAGAGACCCAGTACTTC.

Only a few counts were recorded for this clone. V gene TRBV5-1 combines with J gene TRBJ2-1; 13 nucleotides match TRBD2. Germline V gene sequence: CDR1 SGHRS, CDR2 YFSETQ. V dropped 2 bases and J dropped 3; count of bases not matched to a gene: 11. The length of the CDR3 is 19 residues. The CDR3 bases are TGCGCCAGCAGCTTAAAACCCGGGACTAGCGGGGCTTTCTACAATGAGCAGTTCTTC. Protein sequence: CASSLKPGTSGAFYNEQFF.

The chain joins TRBV7-9 to TRBJ2-5; the D is unclear. CDR1 and CDR2 from the germline V gene are SEHNR and FQNEAQ (reference sequence). CDR3 length: 15 residues. Trimming pared 4 bases from V and 5 bases from J, leaving 17 bases between. The CDR3 reads CASSYLDGGRETQYF. In nucleotides, the CDR3 is TGTGCCAGCAGCTATTTGGACGGCGGACGGGAGACCCAGTACTTC.

The chain carries TRBV7-2 and TRBJ1-2; the D is unclear. The V end lost 3 bases, the J end lost 7 bases, and 12 bases lay between the germline ends. CDR3 length equals 13 residues. The V gene's germline CDR1 is SGHTA and CDR2 FQGNSA. CDR3 in amino acids: CASSLRRQGGYTF. The CDR3 nucleotides read TGTGCCAGCAGCTTGAGGCGACAAGGTGGCTACACCTTC.

This clone showed up just once. The chain links TRBV29-1 to TRBJ1-6; D is possibly TRBD1 (5 bases). The CDR3 contains 13 residues. Germline values: CDR1 SQVTM, CDR2 ANQGSEA. The ends were cut back, 4 bases at V and 8 bases at J, with 12 bases in the middle. The CDR3 loop is CSVGQGRDSPLHF. The CDR3, as DNA: TGCAGCGTTGGGCAGGGCCGGGATTCACCCCTCCACTTT.

The gene calls are TRBV7-8 and TRBJ2-1; 7 nucleotides agree with TRBD2. The CDR3 extends over 12 amino acids. V shed 4 bases, J shed 12 bases, and the junction held 6 bases outside the gene matches. Germline assignment: CDR1 SGHVS and CDR2 FQNEAQ. The CDR3 bases are TGTGCCAGCAGCTCGGTGGGGGAGGGGCAGTTCTTC. Encoded protein: CASSSVGEGQFF.

The J gene is TRBJ2-2, the V gene TRBV7-2; perhaps TRBD1 as D (6 bases). The CDR3 has 14 amino acids. Germline CDR1 SGHTA, CDR2 FQGNSA. Deletions cut 5 bases from V and 3 bases from J, with 10 bases between. The CDR3 protein is CASSKTGYTGELFF. For the CDR3, the DNA is TGTGCCAGCAGCAAAACAGGGTACACCGGGGAGCTGTTTTTT.

The J gene is TRBJ2-1, the V gene TRBV6-1; no clear D gene. The CDR3 has 16 amino acids. Trimming cost V 4 bases and J 2 bases, with 15 bases left between them. Per the germline V gene, CDR1 is MNHNS and CDR2 is SASEGT. CDR3 sequence reads: CASSGKDSLPYNEQFF. The CDR3, as DNA: TGTGCCAGCAGTGGAAAGGATTCCCTACCCTACAATGAGCAGTTCTTC.

V gene TRBV4-1 combines with J gene TRBJ2-3; D unclear. The CDR3 spans 15 residues. The germline gives CDR1 MGHRA, CDR2 YSYEKL. The V end was cut by 0 bases, the J end by 9 bases, with 16 bases between. CDR3 residues: CASSQDRGSLGTQYF. The CDR3 DNA follows: TGCGCCAGCAGCCAAGATCGAGGCTCTCTGGGGACGCAGTATTTT.

This clone showed up just once. The V gene is TRBV5-5, the J gene TRBJ2-5; the D gene could be TRBD1 or TRBD2 (5 bases each). V lost 3 bases and J 9 bases, leaving 12 bases between the germline ends. Per the germline V gene, CDR1 is SGHKS and CDR2 is YYEKEE (reference sequence). The CDR3 extends over 12 amino acids. CDR3: CASSSDVGPQYF. CDR3 nucleotide sequence: TGTGCCAGCAGCTCGGACGTGGGACCCCAGTACTTC.

This clone was counted between two and nine times. The chain combines TRBV9 with TRBJ2-7; 7 bases are shared with TRBD2. V shed 4 bases, J shed 1 base, and the junction held 5 bases outside the gene matches. CDR3 size: 14 residues. Per germline, CDR1 SGDLS and CDR2 YYNGEE. Here the CDR3 DNA reads TGTGCCAGCAGCCAAGCGGGGATGTCCTACGAGCAGTACTTC. It translates to CASSQAGMSYEQYF.

As to this clone: The identical CDR3 is also encoded by other nucleotide sequences in the sample. This chain links TRBV19 with TRBJ1-2; 7 nucleotides align to TRBD1. CDR3 size: 14 residues. The germline gives CDR1 LNHDA, CDR2 SQIVND (reference sequence). With V trimmed by 2 bases and J by 3 bases, 3 bases remained unmatched. CDR3 nucleotide sequence: TGTGCCAGTAGTATATACAGGGGAGACTATGGCTACACCTTC. Translation gives CASSIYRGDYGYTF.

The chain has TRBV2 and TRBJ1-1; D may be TRBD1 (6 bases). V lost 1 base and J lost 6, with 15 bases in between. The CDR3 sequence is 15 residues long. Germline V CDR1 and CDR2: SNHLY, FYNNEI. The CDR3 reads CASSEGVQGAAEAFF. Here the CDR3 DNA reads TGTGCCAGCAGTGAAGGGGTACAGGGTGCCGCTGAAGCTTTCTTT.

The genes are TRBV7-2 and TRBJ2-7, with no clear D. The germline gives CDR1 SGHTA, CDR2 FQGNSA. V gave up 2 bases and J gave up 4 bases, with 6 bases separating them. The CDR3 extends over 12 amino acids. CDR3 loop: CASSLRSYEQYF. The CDR3 nucleotides read TGTGCCAGCAGCTTAAGGTCATACGAGCAGTACTTC.

The chain uses TRBV14 and TRBJ2-3, with 7 nucleotides matching TRBD1. Looked up from germline, CDR1 is SGHDN and CDR2 is FVKESK. The CDR3 is 15 residues long. Germline trimming cut 8 bases from V and 0 bases from J; bases unmatched to any gene: 8. CDR3 sequence reads: CASAPTTGSTDTQYF. The DNA of the CDR3 is TGTGCCAGCGCCCCTACGACAGGGAGCACAGATACGCAGTATTTT.

This clone was recorded only once. V gene TRBV30 combines with J gene TRBJ2-7; D is possibly TRBD1 (6 bases). CDR1 and CDR2 from the germline V gene are GTSNPN and SVGIG (reference sequence). The germline V and J ends were trimmed by 3 bases and 2 bases, with 11 bases remaining between them. CDR3 size: 13 residues. CDR3 in DNA: TGTGCCTGGAGCCAGGGGCCTACCTACGAGCAGTACTTC. Translation gives CAWSQGPTYEQYF.

The genes are TRBV2 and TRBJ1-5; D gene unclear. In germline, CDR1 is SNHLY, CDR2 FYNNEI. The CDR3 runs 14 residues. The ends were cut back, 0 bases at V and 2 bases at J, with 5 bases in the middle. The CDR3 protein is CASSEAFGNQPQHF. CDR3 coding DNA: TGTGCCAGCAGTGAAGCGTTTGGCAATCAGCCCCAGCATTTT.

The CDR3 nucleotides read TGTGCCAGCAGCCCTAGCGGGGGTCTGAACTATGGCTACACCTTC. This translates into CASSPSGGLNYGYTF. The chain recombines TRBV7-9 with TRBJ1-2, with a possible D match to TRBD1 (5 bases). Deletions cut 5 bases from V and 2 bases from J, with 15 bases between. Germline loops: CDR1 SEHNR, CDR2 FQNEAQ (reference sequence). This CDR3 comprises 15 residues.

V usage is TRBV19 and J usage is TRBJ1-5; 9 positions match TRBD1. V was clipped by 6 bases and J by 9 bases; unmatched bases: 12. CDR1 LNHDA and CDR2 SQIVND come from the germline V gene (reference sequence). The CDR3 spans 15 residues. CDR3 coding DNA: TGTGCCAGTAGCCCACCGGGACAGGGCGCTGGGCCCCAGCATTTT. Translated, it gives CASSPPGQGAGPQHF.

The chain combines TRBV28 with TRBJ2-1; possibly TRBD2 for D (6 bases). The length of the CDR3 is 14 residues. The germline CDR1 and CDR2 sequences are MDHEN and SYDVKM. The V end lost 6 bases, the J end lost 4 bases, and 13 bases lay between the germline ends. The CDR3 DNA is TGTGCCAGCAGGACCTTAGCGGTTTACAATGAGCAGTTCTTC. This gives the protein CASRTLAVYNEQFF.

For this clone: In the same sample, other DNA sequences code for this CDR3. The J gene is TRBJ1-2, the V gene TRBV4-1; 7 bases agree with TRBD1. This CDR3 comprises 15 residues. V lost 3 bases and J lost 3; bases outside the gene matches: 7. The germline V gene encodes CDR1 MGHRA and CDR2 YSYEKL. The CDR3 DNA reads as TGCGCCAGCAGCCACCCGACAGGGTCGGACTATGGCTACACCTTC. Encoded protein: CASSHPTGSDYGYTF.

The genes are TRBV6-5 and TRBJ2-3; D is unclear. This CDR3 is built from 12 residues. Per germline, CDR1 MNHEY and CDR2 SVGAGI. Trimming cost V 5 bases and J 2 bases, with 5 bases left between them. The CDR3 DNA reads as TGTGCCAGCAGTCCACCCACAGATACGCAGTATTTT. This codes for CASSPPTDTQYF.

V is TRBV5-1 and J is TRBJ2-7; 9 bases map to TRBD1. Trimming cost V 4 bases and J 0 bases; bases outside gene matches: 2. The CDR3 loop spans 14 amino acids. The germline CDR1 and CDR2 sequences are SGHRS and YFSETQ. This CDR3 reads CASSKQGASYEQYF. The CDR3 DNA is TGCGCCAGCAGCAAACAGGGGGCCTCCTACGAGCAGTACTTC.

The rearrangement uses TRBV7-3 and TRBJ2-2, with D possibly TRBD1 on 5 matching bases. The germline V gene encodes CDR1 SGHTA and CDR2 FQGTGA. Trimming took 4 bases from V and 7 from J, leaving 22 bases between them. This CDR3 is built from 17 residues. In DNA form, the CDR3 reads TGTGCCAGCAGCTCTCACCCGACAGCTATCAAGGGCGGGGAGCTGTTTTTT. Encoded protein: CASSSHPTAIKGGELFF.

The chain links TRBV2 to TRBJ1-4; D might be TRBD1 (6 bases). V shed 6 bases and J shed 5 bases, with 16 bases lying between them. Germline CDR1 is SNHLY and CDR2 is FYNNEI. CDR3 size: 15 residues. CDR3 DNA sequence: TGTGCCAGCAGGTACGGCGGACAGAGGAATGAAAAACTGTTTTTT. Amino acid sequence: CASRYGGQRNEKLFF. Filled out from reference TRBV2 and TRBJ1-4, the complete variable domain reads EPEVTQTPSHQVTQMGQEVILRCVPISNHLYFYWYRQILGQKVEFLVSFYNNEISEKSEIFDDQFSVERPDGSNFTLKIRSTKLEDSAMYFCASRYGGQRNEKLFFGSGTQLSVL.